This T cell receptor beta chain was recovered during a study of CD8+ T cells in alopecia areata. Study-level results: Patients shared TCRs less clearly than mice did, possibly for HLA-related reasons. Normal scalp showed lower clonality than lesional scalp, especially alopecia totalis/universalis.

Once RNA had been extracted, it was reverse transcribed into cDNA to act as the sequencing template. Sequenced by immunoSEQ multiplex PCR; TCRdb stores in-frame clones only, minus some. This repertoire shows under 150,000 clones, less than 50% found once; its top ten account for about 11%. Germline assignment: CDR1 SQVTM and CDR2 ANQGSEA. CDR3 size: 13 residues. Trimming took 3 bases from V and 3 from J, leaving 11 bases between them. Specimens obtained from alopecia areata patients comprised lesional scalp punch biopsies and peripheral blood. Sorting from PBMCs produced CD4+ and CD8+ T cells. In this sample, this clone turned up a few times. Its antigen is not identified.

Input material: NKG2D-low CD8+ T cells sorted from blood. The source of this sequence is a human donor with alopecia areata. The rearrangement joins TRBV29-1 to TRBJ1-1, with a possible D match to TRBD1 (6 bases). CDR3 protein: CSVDDPGDTEAFF. As DNA, the CDR3 is TGCAGCGTTGACGACCCAGGGGACACTGAAGCTTTCTTT.